Below, 3 T cell receptor beta chains from the same sample are listed, as sequenced in a study of blood T cell repertoires in COVID-19. Measured with immunoSEQ multiplex PCR; TCRdb has only the in-frame clones, and not every one. The table has 170,000 or so clones, roughly 84% seen once. The sequencing input was peripheral blood. All receptors come from a man aged 18 to 30 with active or convalescent COVID-19.

V is TRBV18 and J is TRBJ1-5; TRBD1 matches 7 bases. The junction had 4 bases not matched to a gene; V was cut back by 4 bases and J by 1 base. Germline lookup yields CDR1 KGHSH and CDR2 LQKENI. This CDR3 comprises 15 residues. DNA of the CDR3: TGTGCCAGCTCACTCGGGACAGAGAGCAATCAGCCCCAGCATTTT. This sequence encodes CASSLGTESNQPQHF.

This rearrangement joins TRBV10-3 to TRBJ2-7; D possibly corresponds to TRBD2 (6 bases). The V gene's germline CDR1 is ENHRY and CDR2 SYGVKD. V dropped 6 bases and J dropped 0 bases, with 15 bases sitting between them. CDR3 length: 15 residues. CDR3 in amino acids: CAIRSGPGGSYEQYF. The DNA for the CDR3 is TGTGCCATCAGGTCGGGCCCCGGGGGCTCCTACGAGCAGTACTTC.

This clone has a handful of counts. The chain's CDR3 is CATRTSGGSPHEQYF. The CDR3 coding sequence is TGTGCCACCCGGACTAGCGGTGGTTCTCCCCACGAGCAGTACTTC. V usage is TRBV24-1 and J usage is TRBJ2-7; TRBD2 matches 10 bases. CDR1 is KGHDR and CDR2 is SFDVKD in the germline V gene. There are 15 residues in the CDR3. V lost 9 bases to trimming and J lost 5 bases; unmatched junction nucleotides: 12.